This T cell receptor (beta chain) is drawn from a study of brain T cells in children with intractable seizures. Study-level results: Only CDR3 sequence similarity suggested viral specificity, without known HCMV serostatus. Absence of clones before surgery may stem from lower sequencing depth.

Germline V gene data show CDR1 as SGHTA and CDR2 as FQGTGA. Between the trimmed V and J ends, which lost 6 bases and 9 bases, there was a span of 9 bases. The CDR3 runs 11 residues. As to time point: blood from clinic visit 5 months post-surgery; TSC patient then seizure free. Only cases whose brain tissue showed the highest T cell transcript signatures were sequenced. Pre-surgery treatment included at least one anti-epileptic drug. The method was immunoSEQ multiplex PCR; TCRdb's version includes in-frame clones alone and lacks a portion of them. The data contain about 320,000 clones, about 93% of them seen just once; the ten biggest clones take up 5.5% to 6%. On this clone: Its cognate antigen is unknown. At the DNA level, this CDR3 is encoded by other sequences in the same sample as well.

This receptor was identified in a boy younger than two with tuberous sclerosis and intractable seizures. The rearrangement uses TRBV7-3 and TRBJ2-1; D is unresolved. This sample comprised peripheral blood, obtained about 5 months after surgery. The chain's CDR3 is CASSSSGEQFF. DNA for the CDR3: TGTGCCAGCAGTTCCTCGGGTGAGCAGTTCTTC.